This T cell receptor beta chain was recorded in a study of cytomegalovirus exposure and HLA in healthy donors. Regarding the study as a whole: Reports described diagnosis of cytomegalovirus status by the classifier as highly specific and sensitive. Confirmation was obtained in vitro that a few CMV-associated chains are specific for CMV antigens.

Nominally healthy donors provided the samples, though records likely missed some immune exposures. This clone was picked up one time. Antigen unknown. Germline assignment: CDR1 LNHNV and CDR2 YYDKDF (reference sequence). Trimming removed 3 bases from V and 2 bases from J; junction bases left unmatched: 7. This CDR3 contains 16 residues. It was with 60 Vbeta and 13 Jbeta primers that the PCR ran. This table comes from immunoSEQ multiplex PCR, and its TCRdb copy is limited to in-frame clones, with some not included. The table includes about 200,000 clones, 87% detected once. This clonotype was obtained from a boy aged 2 to 10 in good health and CMV-seronegative. The specimen was PBMCs. The genes are TRBV15 and TRBJ1-3, with TRBD1 identical over 7 bases. CDR3 protein: CATSRTGTVTGNTIYF. The CDR3 nucleotides read TGTGCCACCAGCAGGACAGGGACGGTGACTGGAAACACCATATATTTT.